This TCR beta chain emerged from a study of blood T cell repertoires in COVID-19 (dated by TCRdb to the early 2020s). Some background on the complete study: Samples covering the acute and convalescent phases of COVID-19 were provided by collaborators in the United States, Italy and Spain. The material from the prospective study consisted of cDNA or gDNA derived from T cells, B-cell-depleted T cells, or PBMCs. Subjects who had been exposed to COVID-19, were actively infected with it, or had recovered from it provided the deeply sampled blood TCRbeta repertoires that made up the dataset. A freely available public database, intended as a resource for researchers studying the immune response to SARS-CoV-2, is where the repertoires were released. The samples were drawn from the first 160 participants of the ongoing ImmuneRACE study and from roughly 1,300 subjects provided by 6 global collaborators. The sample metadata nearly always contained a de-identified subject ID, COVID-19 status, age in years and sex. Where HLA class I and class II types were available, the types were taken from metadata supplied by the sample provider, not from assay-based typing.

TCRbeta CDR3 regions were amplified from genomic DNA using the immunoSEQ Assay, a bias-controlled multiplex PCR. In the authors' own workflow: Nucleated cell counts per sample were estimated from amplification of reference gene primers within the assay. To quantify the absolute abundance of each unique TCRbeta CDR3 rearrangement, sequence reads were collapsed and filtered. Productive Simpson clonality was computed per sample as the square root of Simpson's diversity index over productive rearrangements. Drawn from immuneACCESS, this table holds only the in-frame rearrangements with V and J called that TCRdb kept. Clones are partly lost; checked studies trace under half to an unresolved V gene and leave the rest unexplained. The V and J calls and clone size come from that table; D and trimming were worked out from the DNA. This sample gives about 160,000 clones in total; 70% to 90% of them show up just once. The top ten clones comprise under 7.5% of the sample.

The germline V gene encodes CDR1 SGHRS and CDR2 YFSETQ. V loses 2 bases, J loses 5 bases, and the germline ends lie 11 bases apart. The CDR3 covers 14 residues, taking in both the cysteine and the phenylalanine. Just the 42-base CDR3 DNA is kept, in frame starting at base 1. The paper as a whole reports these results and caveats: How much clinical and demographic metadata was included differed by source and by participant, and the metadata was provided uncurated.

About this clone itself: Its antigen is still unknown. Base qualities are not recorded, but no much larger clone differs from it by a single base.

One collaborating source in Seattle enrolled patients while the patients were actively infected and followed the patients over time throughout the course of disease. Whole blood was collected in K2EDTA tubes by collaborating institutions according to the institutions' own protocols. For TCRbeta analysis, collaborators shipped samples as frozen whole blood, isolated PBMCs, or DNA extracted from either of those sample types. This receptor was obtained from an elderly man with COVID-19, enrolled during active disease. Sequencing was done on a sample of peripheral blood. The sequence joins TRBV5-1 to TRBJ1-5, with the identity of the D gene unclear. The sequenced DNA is TGCGCCAGCAGCTTATACAGTACAGATCAGCCCCAGCATTTT. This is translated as CASSLYSTDQPQHF.